This TCR beta chain was found in a study of human T cells and chemical hapten exposure. Stated time point: patch test 1, 2 weeks after DPC sensitization. The treatment: therapeutic diphenylcyclopropenone sensitization with weekly scalp DPC. The study's library attached unique molecular identifiers to single cDNA molecules. TCRdb itself ran the RACE reads through MiXCR, one entry per CDR3 protein. This table has around 150,000 distinct CDR3 sequences, approximately 15% appearing once. This clonotype was picked up a small number of times. The sequenced sample was whole blood, obtained in connection with sensitization to the hapten diphenylcyclopropenone (DPC). The sequence was collected from a woman aged 25 to 39 with alopecia areata. Some clones in this sample may be carry-over from other donors' samples.

The CDR3 DNA sequence: TGCAGTGCTAGAGTGGTGACCTCTGGAAACACCATATATTTT. As protein: CSARVVTSGNTIYF. The gene calls are TRBV20-1 and TRBJ1-3; the D is unclear. The germline gives CDR1 DFQATT, CDR2 SNEGSKA (reference sequence). The CDR3 spans 14 residues. Trimming cost V 1 base and J 0 bases, with 7 bases left between them.